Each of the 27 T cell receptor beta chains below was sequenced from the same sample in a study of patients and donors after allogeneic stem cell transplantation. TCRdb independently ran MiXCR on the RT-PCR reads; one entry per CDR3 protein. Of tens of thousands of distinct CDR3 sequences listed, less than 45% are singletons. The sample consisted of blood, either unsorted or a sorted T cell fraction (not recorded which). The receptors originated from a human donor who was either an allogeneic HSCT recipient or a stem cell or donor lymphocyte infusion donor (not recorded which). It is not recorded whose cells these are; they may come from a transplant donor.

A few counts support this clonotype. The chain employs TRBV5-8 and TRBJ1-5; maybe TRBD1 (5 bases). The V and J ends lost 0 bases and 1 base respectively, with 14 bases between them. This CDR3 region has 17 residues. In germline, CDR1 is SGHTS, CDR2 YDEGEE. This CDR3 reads CASSLAKFGGSNQPQHF. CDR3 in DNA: TGTGCCAGCAGCTTGGCGAAATTCGGGGGAAGCAATCAGCCCCAGCATTTT. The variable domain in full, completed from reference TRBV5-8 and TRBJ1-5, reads EAGVTQSPTHLIKTRGQQATLRCSPISGHTSVYWYQQALGLGLQFLLWYDEGEERNRGNFPPRFSGRQFPNYSSELNVNALELEDSALYLCASSLAKFGGSNQPQHFGDGTRLSIL.

The CDR3 DNA reads TGTGCCAGCAGTTTCGACAGGGGAGGTCATGAGCAGTTCTTC. Translating gives CASSFDRGGHEQFF. This rearrangement joins TRBV7-8 to TRBJ2-1; TRBD1 agrees at 8 bases. The CDR3 is made up of 14 amino acids. Germline V CDR1 and CDR2: SGHVS, FQNEAQ. Losses at the gene ends were 6 bases for V and 8 bases for J; bases not matched to a gene: 9.

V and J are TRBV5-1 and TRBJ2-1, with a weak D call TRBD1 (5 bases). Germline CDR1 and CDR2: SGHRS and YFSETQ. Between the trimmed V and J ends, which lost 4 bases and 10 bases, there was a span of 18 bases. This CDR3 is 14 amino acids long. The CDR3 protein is CASSPPAGQSEQFF. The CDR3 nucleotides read TGCGCCAGCAGCCCCCCGGCAGGGCAGTCCGAGCAGTTCTTC.

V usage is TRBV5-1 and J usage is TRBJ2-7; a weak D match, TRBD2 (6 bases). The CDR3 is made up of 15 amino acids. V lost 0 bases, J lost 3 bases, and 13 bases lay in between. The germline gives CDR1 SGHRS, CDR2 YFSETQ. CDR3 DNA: TGCGCCAGCAGCTTGGGAGGCAGGGAGGACTACGAGCAGTACGTC. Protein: CASSLGGREDYEQYV.

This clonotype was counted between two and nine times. Here the CDR3 reads CASSSPPGQGPDTQYF. The CDR3 coding sequence is TGTGCCAGCAGCTCACCACCGGGACAGGGGCCAGATACGCAGTATTTT. The rearrangement uses TRBV7-9 and TRBJ2-3; 10 bases fit TRBD1. V shed 4 bases and J 4 bases; nucleotides not matched to a gene: 8. The CDR3 is 16 residues long. Germline CDR1 reads SEHNR; CDR2 reads FQNEAQ (reference sequence). The full variable domain, completed using reference TRBV7-9 and TRBJ2-3, is DTGVSQNPRHKITKRGQNVTFRCDPISEHNRLYWYRQTLGQGPEFLTYFQNEAQLEKSRLLSDRFSAERPKGSFSTLEIQRTEQGDSAMYLCASSSPPGQGPDTQYFGPGTRLTVL.

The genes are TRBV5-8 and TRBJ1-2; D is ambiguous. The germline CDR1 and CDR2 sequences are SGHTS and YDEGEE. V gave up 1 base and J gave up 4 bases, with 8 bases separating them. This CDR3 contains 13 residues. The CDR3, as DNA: TGTGCCAGCAGCTTGAACGACGGCTATGGCTACACCTTC. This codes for CASSLNDGYGYTF.

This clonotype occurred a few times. Here the CDR3 DNA reads TGTGCCAGTGGCCAGGGGCCATTAGATACGCAGTATTTT. Amino acids: CASGQGPLDTQYF. The J gene is TRBJ2-3, the V gene TRBV6-5, with D maybe TRBD1 (6 bases). Trimming cost V 9 bases and J 5 bases, with 15 bases left between them. Germline V gives CDR1 MNHEY, CDR2 SVGAGI. The CDR3 has 13 amino acids.

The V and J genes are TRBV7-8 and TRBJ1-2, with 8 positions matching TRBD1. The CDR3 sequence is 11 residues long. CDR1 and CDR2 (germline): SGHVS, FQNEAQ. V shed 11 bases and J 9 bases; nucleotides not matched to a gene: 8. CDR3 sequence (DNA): TGTGCCGGCCGGACAGGGAGTAGCTACACCTTC. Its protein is CAGRTGSSYTF.

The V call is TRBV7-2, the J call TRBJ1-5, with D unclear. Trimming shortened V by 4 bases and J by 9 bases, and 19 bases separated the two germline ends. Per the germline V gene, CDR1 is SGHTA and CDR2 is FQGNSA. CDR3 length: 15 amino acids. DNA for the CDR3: TGTGCCAGCAGCTCCAGAGACAAGGGCCTTGGGCCCCAGCATTTT. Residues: CASSSRDKGLGPQHF.

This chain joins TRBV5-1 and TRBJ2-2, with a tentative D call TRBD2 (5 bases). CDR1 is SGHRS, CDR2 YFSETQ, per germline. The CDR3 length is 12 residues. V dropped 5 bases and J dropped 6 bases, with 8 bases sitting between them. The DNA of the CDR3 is TGCGCCAGCAGACCCGGGGCCGGGGAGCTGTTTTTT. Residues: CASRPGAGELFF. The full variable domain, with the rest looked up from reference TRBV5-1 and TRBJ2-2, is KAGVTQTPRYLIKTRGQQVTLSCSPISGHRSVSWYQQTPGQGLQFLFEYFSETQRNKGNFPGRFSGRQFSNSRSEMNVSTLELGDSALYLCASRPGAGELFFGEGSRLTVL.

The CDR3 here is CASTWGDGQPQHF. The CDR3 DNA is TGTGCCAGCACCTGGGGGGACGGTCAGCCCCAGCATTTT. This chain joins TRBV5-5 and TRBJ1-5, with D maybe TRBD1 (5 bases). The CDR3 covers 13 residues. The V gene's germline CDR1 is SGHKS and CDR2 YYEKEE (reference sequence). Trimming removed 6 bases at V and 6 bases at J, with 13 bases between.

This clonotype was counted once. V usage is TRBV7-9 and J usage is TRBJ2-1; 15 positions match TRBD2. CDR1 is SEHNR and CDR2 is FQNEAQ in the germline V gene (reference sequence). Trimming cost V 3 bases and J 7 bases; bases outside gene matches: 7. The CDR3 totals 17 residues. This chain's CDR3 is CASSFRTSGGAGNEQFF. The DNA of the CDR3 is TGTGCCAGCAGCTTCCGGACTAGCGGGGGGGCCGGGAATGAGCAGTTCTTC.

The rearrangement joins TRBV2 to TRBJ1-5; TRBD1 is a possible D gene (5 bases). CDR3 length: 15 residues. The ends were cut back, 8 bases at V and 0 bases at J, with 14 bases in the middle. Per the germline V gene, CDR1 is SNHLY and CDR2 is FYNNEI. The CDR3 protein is CASWAGIYSNQPQHF. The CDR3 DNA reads TGTGCCAGCTGGGCAGGGATTTATAGCAATCAGCCCCAGCATTTT. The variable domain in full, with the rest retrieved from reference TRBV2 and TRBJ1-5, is EPEVTQTPSHQVTQMGQEVILRCVPISNHLYFYWYRQILGQKVEFLVSFYNNEISEKSEIFDDQFSVERPDGSNFTLKIRSTKLEDSAMYFCASWAGIYSNQPQHFGDGTRLSIL.

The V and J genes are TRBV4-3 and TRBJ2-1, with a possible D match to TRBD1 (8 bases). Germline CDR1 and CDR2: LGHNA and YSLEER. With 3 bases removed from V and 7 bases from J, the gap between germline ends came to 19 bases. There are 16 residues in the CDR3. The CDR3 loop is CASSHRTGTGGNEQFF. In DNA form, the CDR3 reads TGCGCCAGCAGCCACCGGACAGGGACGGGGGGTAATGAGCAGTTCTTC.

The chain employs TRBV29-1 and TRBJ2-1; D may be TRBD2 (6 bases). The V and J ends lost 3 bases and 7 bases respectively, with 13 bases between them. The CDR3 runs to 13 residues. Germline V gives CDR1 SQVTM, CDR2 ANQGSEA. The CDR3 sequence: CSVEMAGQNEQFF. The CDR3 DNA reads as TGCAGCGTTGAGATGGCGGGGCAAAATGAGCAGTTCTTC.

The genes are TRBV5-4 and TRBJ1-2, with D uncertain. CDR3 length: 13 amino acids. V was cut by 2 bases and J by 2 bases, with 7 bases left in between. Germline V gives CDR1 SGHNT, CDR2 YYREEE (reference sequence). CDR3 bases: TGTGCCAGCAGCTTCACAGTCAACTATGGCTACACCTTC. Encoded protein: CASSFTVNYGYTF.

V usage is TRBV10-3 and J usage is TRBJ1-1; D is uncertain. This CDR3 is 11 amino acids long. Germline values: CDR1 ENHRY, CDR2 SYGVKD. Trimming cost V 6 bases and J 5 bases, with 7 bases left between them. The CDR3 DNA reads TGTGCCATCAGCACAATGACTGAAGCTTTCTTT. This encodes CAISTMTEAFF.

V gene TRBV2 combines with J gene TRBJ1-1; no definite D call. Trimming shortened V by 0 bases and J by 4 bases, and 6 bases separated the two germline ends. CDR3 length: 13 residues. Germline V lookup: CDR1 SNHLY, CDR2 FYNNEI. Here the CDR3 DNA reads TGTGCCAGCAGTGAAGCGCGTTCCACTGAAGCTTTCTTT. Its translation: CASSEARSTEAFF. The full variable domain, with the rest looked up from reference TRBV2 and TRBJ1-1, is EPEVTQTPSHQVTQMGQEVILRCVPISNHLYFYWYRQILGQKVEFLVSFYNNEISEKSEIFDDQFSVERPDGSNFTLKIRSTKLEDSAMYFCASSEARSTEAFFGQGTRLTVV.

In DNA form, the CDR3 reads TGCGCCAGCAGCCAACCCGACAGGGAGGATCAGCCCCAGCATTTT. It translates to CASSQPDREDQPQHF. This rearrangement joins TRBV4-3 to TRBJ1-5; 7 bases align to TRBD1. The CDR3 is 15 residues long. Germline loops: CDR1 LGHNA, CDR2 YSLEER. V lost 2 bases to trimming and J lost 5 bases; unmatched junction nucleotides: 6.

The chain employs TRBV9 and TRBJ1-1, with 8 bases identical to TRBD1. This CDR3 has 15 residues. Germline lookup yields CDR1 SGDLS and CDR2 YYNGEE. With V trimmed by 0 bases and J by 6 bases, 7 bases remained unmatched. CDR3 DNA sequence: TGTGCCAGCAGCGTAGTGGCAGGGGGCGTCGCTGAAGCTTTCTTT. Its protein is CASSVVAGGVAEAFF.

This CDR3 reads CSARGPFWEQYF. CDR3 DNA sequence: TGCAGTGCTAGAGGACCGTTCTGGGAGCAGTACTTC. The chain carries TRBV20-1 and TRBJ2-7, with unresolved D. The CDR3 sequence is 12 residues long. Germline CDR1 reads DFQATT; CDR2 reads SNEGSKA (reference sequence). V was cut by 1 base and J by 7 bases, with 11 bases left in between.

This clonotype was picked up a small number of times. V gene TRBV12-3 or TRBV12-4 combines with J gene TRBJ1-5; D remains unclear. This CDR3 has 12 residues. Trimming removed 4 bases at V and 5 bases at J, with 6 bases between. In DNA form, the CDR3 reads TGTGCCAGCAGTTATGGGGATCAGCCCCAGCATTTT. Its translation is CASSYGDQPQHF.

The DNA of the CDR3 is TGTGCCAGCAGCCGGGACAGATTTACCGGGGAGCTGTTTTTT. This encodes CASSRDRFTGELFF. The chain has TRBV27 and TRBJ2-2; 7 nucleotides align to TRBD1. Germline V gene lookup returns CDR1 MNHEY and CDR2 SMNVEV (reference sequence). CDR3 size: 14 residues. The ends lost 6 bases at V and 5 bases at J; junction bases unmatched: 6.

The CDR3 region is CASRDRVVGTDTQYF. CDR3 DNA: TGCGCCAGCAGGGACAGGGTGGTGGGCACAGATACGCAGTATTTT. The genes are TRBV4-3 and TRBJ2-3; 8 bases match TRBD1. Germline V gene sequence: CDR1 LGHNA, CDR2 YSLEER. V was clipped by 6 bases and J by 1 base; unmatched bases: 6. The CDR3 spans 15 residues.

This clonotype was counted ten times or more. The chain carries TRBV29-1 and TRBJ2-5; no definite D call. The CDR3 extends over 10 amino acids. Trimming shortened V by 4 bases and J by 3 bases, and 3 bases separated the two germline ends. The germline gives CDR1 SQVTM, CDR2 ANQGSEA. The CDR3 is CSVVEETQYF. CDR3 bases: TGCAGCGTTGTTGAAGAGACCCAGTACTTC.

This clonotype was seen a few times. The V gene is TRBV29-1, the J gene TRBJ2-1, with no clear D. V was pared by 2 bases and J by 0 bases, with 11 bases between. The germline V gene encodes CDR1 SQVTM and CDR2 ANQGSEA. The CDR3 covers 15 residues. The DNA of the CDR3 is TGCAGCGTTGAATTGGCGGCACTCTCCTACAATGAGCAGTTCTTC. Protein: CSVELAALSYNEQFF.

The CDR3 loop is CSVTRGGPQHF. The CDR3 DNA is TGCAGCGTGACGCGTGGTGGGCCCCAGCATTTT. The rearrangement uses TRBV29-1 and TRBJ1-5, with D uncertain. Germline CDR1 is SQVTM and CDR2 is ANQGSEA. The CDR3 covers 11 residues. The germline V and J ends were trimmed by 6 bases and 9 bases, with 12 bases remaining between them.